The source of this T cell receptor (beta chain) is a study of cytomegalovirus exposure and HLA in healthy donors (dated by TCRdb to about 2017). General notes on the study: An earlier analysis of approximately 590 of the donors reported about 290 Gb of sequence data and about 100 million unique TCR beta sequences from about 200 million T cells. Among the roughly 380 genotyped donors, around 81% belonged to the genetic ancestry cluster associated with self-reported Caucasian donors. To decide whether each TCR beta V gene segment behaved as functional or pseudogenic, an earlier analysis of some 600 of the donors relied on high-throughput TCR beta sequencing. Every repertoire in the discovery cohort had been generated on one and the same sequencing platform. The later analysis used no new phenotypic data to find candidate immune exposures, relying instead on TCR beta sequences and their occurrence across donors. Donor age, sex, ethnicity and CMV serostatus were compiled together with the repertoire data. Besides the first cohort of 550 to 750 subjects, a separate validation cohort made up of over a hundred different subjects was used. Across 398 genotyped donors of the cohort, an average of roughly 200,000 unique TCR beta nucleotide sequences per donor were sequenced, and around 20% of those sequences were non-productive. Both class I and class II loci were covered by HLA typing, at four-digit resolution. In a later genetic analysis, genome-wide SNP genotypes for about 55% of the 666 donors were used, and that subset was treated as a discovery cohort. Typing coverage varied by locus: roughly 629-630 donors for A, B, C, DRB1 and DQB1; roughly 520 for DQA1; some 610 for DPA1; roughly 470 for DPB1. About 300 gigabases of sequencing data and approximately 80 million unique TCR sequences were included in an early release covering roughly 700 HLA-typed donors. A later analysis re-examined previously published TCR beta repertoires from 500 to 700 donors and added high-resolution HLA genotyping to investigate patterns of TCR occurrence. Roughly 5 DR-DQ haplotypes were handled as single units for association and clustering because linkage in the cohort was strong. The study was designed to test whether signatures of past pathogen exposure could be identified by cataloging public T cell receptors. High-throughput TCR immunosequencing, statistical association of individual TCRs with disease status, and machine learning were combined to predict cytomegalovirus infection status. Using immunosequencing, the study profiled T cell repertoires from 550 to 750 subjects and related those repertoires to cytomegalovirus serostatus.

The cohort consisted of 650 to 850 healthy bone marrow donors. At the time of sampling, every cohort member was nominally healthy, though immune exposures that went unrecorded were likely present. The donor was CMV seronegative and was included in the group of several hundred seronegative cohort members. Every donor gave a peripheral blood sample, and the peripheral blood mononuclear cells from that sample were used for TCR beta sequencing. The Qiagen DNeasy Blood Extraction Kit was used to extract genomic DNA from the blood cell samples. Inclusive of the bounding cysteine and phenylalanine, the CDR3 is 15 residues long. The retained sequence is limited to the CDR3, 45 bases, with the frame set at the first base. CDR1 MNHEY and CDR2 SVGAGI are derived from the germline V gene. V loses 6 bases at its end and J loses 1 base; junction bases beyond the gene matches: 7. On the study overall, not on this receptor specifically: Roughly uniform sequencing depth across donors was assumed in presence/absence analyses, although this assumption may not hold. Linkage disequilibrium might explain the correlated functional status among segregating V segments, but an unknown experimental factor could not be ruled out. The cohort was sequenced for TCR beta chains only, and without alpha or paired-chain data the features that could be detected were limited. At a false discovery rate of 0.05, a later analysis linked about 16,000 TCR beta sequences to specific HLA alleles. A later analysis found that most CMV-associated TCR beta chains appeared HLA-restricted, with HLA associations seemingly driven largely by CMV exposure. The 87-base-pair reads could not distinguish some IMGT-functional V segments, including TRBV6-2 and TRBV6-3, so those segments were excluded. Compared with the roughly 600-donor mean, donors in an Asian-associated ancestry cluster had fewer N-insertions in productive TCRs, according to a later genetic analysis. In a later analysis, HLA-associated TCR beta chains showed more clonal expansion and lower generation probabilities than non-associated chains that were equally common. In a later analysis, several top co-occurrence clusters were reported to appear linked to parvovirus B19, influenza, CMV and Epstein-Barr virus. In a later genetic analysis, a missense DCLRE1C variant was associated with V-gene and J-gene trimming of TCR beta chains, and the association was replicated in an independent cohort. Across donors, most TCR sequences were observed very rarely, whereas some public TCRs were present in many individuals. In vitro tests confirmed that a few of the cytomegalovirus-associated TCR beta chains recognize cytomegalovirus antigens. A cluster of highly shared sequence variants was judged likely to represent a technical artifact of the sequencing pipeline. In the study, approximately 160 TCR beta chains were listed as associated with cytomegalovirus. In a later analysis, the rate of TCR association differed among HLA loci, with DRB1 alleles having the most associated TCRs and HLA-C alleles having the fewest. The earlier analysis of 587 of the donors excluded approximately 15 rarely observed V segments, including chromosome 9 orphons, because counts were too low. Cytomegalovirus status was reported to be diagnosed by the classifier with high specificity and sensitivity in both the original and validation cohorts. The authors suggested that the approach could potentially be generalized to other disease states and immunological phenotypes. HLA typing was unavailable for some donors at each locus, so association tests used only the typed subset. A further reported finding was that TCR beta sequences accurately predicted the HLA-A and HLA-B alleles for most subjects in the first cohort. In an earlier analysis of approximately 590 of the donors, most TCR beta V segments appeared in productive rearrangements about 90% or about 30% of the time, broadly matching IMGT annotations. For the cohort, immune exposure information was limited to CMV serostatus. Strong co-occurrence of HLA alleles, especially DR and DQ, made assigning TCR associations to individual alleles difficult.

Comments on this clone: This clone's antigen is unknown. Base qualities were left out, and no much larger clone turns up one base away.

Library generation was performed with the immunoSEQ multiplex PCR assay. The multiplex PCR relied on a mix of 60 forward primers for TCR Vbeta segments and 13 reverse primers for TCR Jbeta segments. The CDR3 region of rearranged TCR beta genes was amplified from genomic DNA by a multiplex PCR assay. The amplified TCR beta libraries were sequenced on the Illumina HiSeq System as 87-base-pair reads. Per the authors' processing: Across the 500 to 850 repertoires, a later analysis counted tens of millions of unique TCR beta chains, 9.5 million to 13 million of which were shared by at least two donors. Raw reads were error-corrected and collapsed into unique sequences by a nearest-neighbor algorithm in which closely related sequences were merged to remove PCR and sequencing errors. To assign V, D and J gene segments, CDR3 sequences were aligned to IMGT reference sequences. For a sequence to be retained, at least a six-nucleotide match to both a V gene segment and a J gene segment was required. Rearrangements were classified as productive when the CDR3 lacked stop codons and remained in frame with V and J, and all other rearrangements were classified as non-productive. CDR3 was defined according to IMGT convention as the region running from the second conserved V-encoded cysteine to the conserved J-encoded phenylalanine. The earlier analysis of about 610 of the donors excluded sequences that lacked an unambiguous match to a single V gene segment. An earlier analysis of fewer than 750 of the donors classified V segments as functional when productive rearrangements were above 56.7% and as segregating when the standard deviation between donors was above 5%. A statistical classification framework was built to diagnose cytomegalovirus status from the catalog of TCR beta chain sequences. A later analysis assigned V and J genes by comparing TCR nucleotide sequences with IMGT/GENE-DB human TR gene sequences. In a later analysis, CDR3 sequences and most-parsimonious VDJ recombination scenarios were assigned using the TCRdist pipeline. In a later analysis, each TCR beta chain was defined by its CDR3 amino acid sequence together with its V-gene family, and reads without a unique V-gene family were excluded. A later analysis removed over 500 highly shared, low-generation-probability nucleotide sequences to deal with suspected cross-contamination and a sequencing artifact. In a later analysis, a clonal expansion index for each public chain was calculated from normalized within-repertoire ranks of inferred template counts. In a later analysis, generation probabilities were computed using a VDJ recombination model fitted to out-of-frame rearrangements, and the results were checked against IGoR. In a later analysis, TCR-TCR, TCR-HLA and TCR-CMV co-occurrence was scored with hypergeometric tests, and a repertoire-size bias correction was applied to TCR pairs. In a later analysis, false discovery rates were estimated by permuting HLA or CMV assignments 20 times. In a later analysis, co-occurring TCRs were grouped using DBSCAN, with TCRdist sequence similarity added in when clustering inside HLA-allele-positive subsets. Repertoires with fewer than 30,000 or more than 120,000 public chains were left out of co-occurrence clustering, as were about 5 repertoires with anomalous nucleotide sharing. TCRdb mirrors the immuneACCESS table, restricted to in-frame sequences. Some clones are absent from its copies; in checked studies, under half trace to an unresolved V gene, and the reason for the others is unknown. V and J calls and clone size follow that table, whereas D and trimming were derived from the DNA. The sample data list 150,000 to 200,000 clones, and approximately 82% of these were observed just once. The ten largest clones capture 1.7% of the sample.

The sample taken for sequencing was PBMCs. The rearranged segments are TRBV6-5 and TRBJ2-3; 7 bases in the middle match TRBD2. This clonotype was sampled from a woman under 30 in good health and CMV-seronegative. CDR3 region: CASSSASGRTDTQYF. The bases are TGTGCCAGCAGCAGCGCTAGCGGACGCACAGATACGCAGTATTTT.